This T cell receptor beta chain originates from a study of blood T cell repertoires in COVID-19. Study-wide background: From the United States, Italy and Spain came samples of acute and convalescent COVID-19.

The CDR3 spans 14 residues. Trimming cost V 3 bases and J 6 bases, with 15 bases left between them. CDR1 SNHLY and CDR2 FYNNEI come from the germline V gene. Clones were read by immunoSEQ multiplex PCR, and TCRdb kept only the in-frame ones, dropping some. The sample holds roughly 110,000 clones, about 85% seen once. The V call is TRBV2, the J call TRBJ2-7; TRBD2 might be the D (5 bases). Sequenced sample: peripheral blood. The TCR originated in a man aged 50 or older with acute or convalescent COVID-19. This chain's CDR3 is CASSDNPGRSEQYV. The CDR3 nucleotides read TGTGCCAGCAGTGACAACCCGGGAAGGAGCGAGCAGTACGTC.